There are many counts of the clone carrying this T cell receptor (beta chain). Its target is not known. Other autoimmune diseases, uncontrolled infections, pregnancy or lactation led to the exclusion of patients. About 10 ml of fresh blood yielded the PBMCs by density gradient. The record originates from a study of Graves' ophthalmopathy and Graves' hyperthyroidism. Findings of the study overall: The model flagged ophthalmopathy progression at about 68% sensitivity and 72% to 75% specificity.

CDR1 is LGHNA and CDR2 is YNFKEQ in the germline V gene. The CDR3 has 15 amino acids. Trimming took 2 bases from V and 8 from J; bases not matched to a gene: 8. RNA transcripts were the source from which TCR beta CDR3 regions were amplified. HTBI primers were employed in first-round RT-PCR, then a second-round multiplex PCR followed. From the multiplex PCR reads, TCRdb called clonotypes with MiXCR, one entry per CDR3 protein. Altogether 340,000 or so distinct CDR3 sequences are present, roughly 17% being singletons, with the ten largest covering more than 9%. This TCR was recovered from an adult man with Graves' ophthalmopathy. Material for sequencing was peripheral blood. This sequence joins TRBV4-2 and TRBJ1-1, with 10 bases matching TRBD1. CDR3 sequence: CASSQSSTGGREAFF. The DNA of the CDR3 is TGTGCCAGCAGCCAATCCTCGACAGGGGGCAGAGAAGCTTTCTTT.